This note documents a single T cell receptor (beta chain) sequence. The target antigen is unknown. This entry belongs to a study of siplizumab effects on memory and regulatory T cells. Study-wide points: Alloreactive sequences tracing back to unstimulated CD4+ memory cells fell significantly with siplizumab.

CDR3 length: 19 residues. The V segment lost 4 bases and the J segment 3 bases; nucleotides outside the gene matches: 16. CDR1 and CDR2 from the germline V gene are LGHNA and YNFKEQ. Here immunoSEQ multiplex PCR was the method, and the copy in TCRdb shows in-frame clones only, minus some. The table shows fewer than 100,000 clones, with around 93% occurring only once. Sequencing was done on a sample of CD8+ T cells sorted from blood. This clonotype originated in a human donor in good health. This sequence joins TRBV4-2 and TRBJ2-1; 9 nucleotides agree with TRBD2. The CDR3 sequence: CASSPLFLSGSGIYNEQFF. Written as DNA, the CDR3 is TGTGCCAGCAGCCCCCTTTTCCTTAGCGGGAGTGGAATCTACAATGAGCAGTTCTTC.